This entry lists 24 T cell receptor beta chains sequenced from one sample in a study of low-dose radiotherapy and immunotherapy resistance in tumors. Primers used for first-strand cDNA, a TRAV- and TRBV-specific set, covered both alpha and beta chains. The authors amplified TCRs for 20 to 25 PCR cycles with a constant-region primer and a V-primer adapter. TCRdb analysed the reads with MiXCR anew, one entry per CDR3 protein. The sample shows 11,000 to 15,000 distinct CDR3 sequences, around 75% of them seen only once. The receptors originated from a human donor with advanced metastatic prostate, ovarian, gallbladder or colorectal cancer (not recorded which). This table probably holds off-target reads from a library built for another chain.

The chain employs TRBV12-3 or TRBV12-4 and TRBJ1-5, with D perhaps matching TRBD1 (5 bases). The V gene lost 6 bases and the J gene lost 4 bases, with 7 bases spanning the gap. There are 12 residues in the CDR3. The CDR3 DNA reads TGTGCCAGCAGGACAGAGAATCAGCCCCAGCATTTT. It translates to CASRTENQPQHF.

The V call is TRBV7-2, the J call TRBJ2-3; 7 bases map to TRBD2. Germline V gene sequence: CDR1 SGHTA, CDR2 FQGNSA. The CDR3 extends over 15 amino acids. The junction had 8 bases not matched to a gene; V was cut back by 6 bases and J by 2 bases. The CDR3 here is CASSRGVQDTDTQYF. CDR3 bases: TGTGCCAGCAGTCGGGGGGTCCAGGACACAGATACGCAGTATTTT.

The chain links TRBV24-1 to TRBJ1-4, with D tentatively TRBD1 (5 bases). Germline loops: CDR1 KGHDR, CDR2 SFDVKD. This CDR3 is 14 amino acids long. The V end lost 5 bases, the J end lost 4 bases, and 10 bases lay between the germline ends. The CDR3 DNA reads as TGTGCCACCAGTGGCGGGGCAGTTAATGAAAAACTGTTTTTT. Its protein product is CATSGGAVNEKLFF.

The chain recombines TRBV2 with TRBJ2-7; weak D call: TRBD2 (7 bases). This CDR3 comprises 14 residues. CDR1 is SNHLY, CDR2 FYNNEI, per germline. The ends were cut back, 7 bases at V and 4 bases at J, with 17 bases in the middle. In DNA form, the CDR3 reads TGTGCCAGCACCCTGGGGGGGGCTTGGTACGAGCAGTACTTC. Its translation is CASTLGGAWYEQYF.

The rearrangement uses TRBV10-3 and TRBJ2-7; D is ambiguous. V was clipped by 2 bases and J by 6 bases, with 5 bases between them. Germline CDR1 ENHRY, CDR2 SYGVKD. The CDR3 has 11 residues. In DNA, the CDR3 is TGTGCCATCAGTGAGGGGCTCGAGCAGTACTTC. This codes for CAISEGLEQYF.

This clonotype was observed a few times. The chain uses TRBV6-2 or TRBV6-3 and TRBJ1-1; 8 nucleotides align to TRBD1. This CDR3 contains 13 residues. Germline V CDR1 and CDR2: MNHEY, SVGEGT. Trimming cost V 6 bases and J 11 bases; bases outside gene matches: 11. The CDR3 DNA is TGTGCCAGCAGCCCCCGACAGGGGAGCACCGCTTTCTTT. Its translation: CASSPRQGSTAFF.

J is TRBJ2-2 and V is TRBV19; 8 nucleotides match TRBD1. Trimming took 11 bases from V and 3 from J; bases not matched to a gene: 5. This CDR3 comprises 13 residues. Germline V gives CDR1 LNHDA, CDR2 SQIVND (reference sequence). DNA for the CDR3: TGTGCCGGGGGACAGGCAGACACCGGGGAGCTGTTTTTT. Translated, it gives CAGGQADTGELFF. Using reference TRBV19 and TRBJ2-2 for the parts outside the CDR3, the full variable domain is DGGITQSPKYLFRKEGQNVTLSCEQNLNHDAMYWYRQDPGQGLRLIYYSQIVNDFQKGDIAEGYSVSREKKESFPLTVTSAQKNPTAFYLCAGGQADTGELFFGEGSRLTVL.

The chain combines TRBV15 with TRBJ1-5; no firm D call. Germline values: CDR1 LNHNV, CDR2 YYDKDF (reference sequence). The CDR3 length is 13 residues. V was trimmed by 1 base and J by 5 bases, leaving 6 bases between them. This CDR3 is CATSRASDQPQHF. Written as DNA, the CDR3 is TGTGCCACCAGCAGAGCCAGTGATCAGCCCCAGCATTTT.

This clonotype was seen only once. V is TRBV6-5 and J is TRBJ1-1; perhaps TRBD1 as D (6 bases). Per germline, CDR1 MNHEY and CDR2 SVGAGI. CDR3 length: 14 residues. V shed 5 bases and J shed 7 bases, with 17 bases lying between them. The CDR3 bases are TGTGCCAGCAGTATCACAGGGACGGGTAGTGAAGCTTTCTTT. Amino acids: CASSITGTGSEAFF.

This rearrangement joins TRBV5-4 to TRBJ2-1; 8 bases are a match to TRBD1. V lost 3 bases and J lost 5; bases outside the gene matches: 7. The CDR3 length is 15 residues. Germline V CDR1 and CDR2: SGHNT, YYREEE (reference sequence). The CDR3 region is CASSYRTGRHNEQFF. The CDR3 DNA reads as TGTGCCAGCAGCTATAGGACAGGGAGGCACAATGAGCAGTTCTTC.

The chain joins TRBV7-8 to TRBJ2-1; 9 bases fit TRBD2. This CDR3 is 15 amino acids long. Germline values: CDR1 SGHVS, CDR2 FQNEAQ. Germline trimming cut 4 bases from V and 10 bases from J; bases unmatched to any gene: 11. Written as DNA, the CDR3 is TGTGCCAGCAGCTCCCGCGGGGGGGCCTCAGGGGAGCAGTTCTTC. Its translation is CASSSRGGASGEQFF.

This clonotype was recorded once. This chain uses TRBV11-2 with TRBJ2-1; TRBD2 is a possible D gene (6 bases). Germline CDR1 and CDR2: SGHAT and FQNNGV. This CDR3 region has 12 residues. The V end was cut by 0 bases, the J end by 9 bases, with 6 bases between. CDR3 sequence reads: CASSLEGLEQFF. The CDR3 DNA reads TGTGCCAGCAGCTTAGAGGGACTTGAGCAGTTCTTC.

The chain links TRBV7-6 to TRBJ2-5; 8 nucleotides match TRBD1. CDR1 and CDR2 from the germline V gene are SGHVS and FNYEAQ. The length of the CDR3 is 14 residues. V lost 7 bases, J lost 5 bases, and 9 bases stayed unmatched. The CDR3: CASTRDRTFETQYF. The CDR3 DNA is TGTGCCAGCACGCGGGACAGGACATTCGAGACCCAGTACTTC.

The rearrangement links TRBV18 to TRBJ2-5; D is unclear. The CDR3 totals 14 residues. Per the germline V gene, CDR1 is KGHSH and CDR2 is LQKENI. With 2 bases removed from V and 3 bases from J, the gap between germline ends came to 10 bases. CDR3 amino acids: CASSPSGGEETQYF. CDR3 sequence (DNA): TGTGCCAGCTCACCATCTGGCGGCGAAGAGACCCAGTACTTC.

The CDR3 DNA sequence: TGTGCCAGCAGCTTAAGCACAGGTCTAACCGGGGAGCTGTTTTTT. Encoded protein: CASSLSTGLTGELFF. The gene calls are TRBV7-3 and TRBJ2-2; tentative D call: TRBD1 (5 bases). Looked up from germline, CDR1 is SGHTA and CDR2 is FQGTGA. Deletions cut 1 base from V and 5 bases from J, with 11 bases between. The CDR3 extends over 15 amino acids.

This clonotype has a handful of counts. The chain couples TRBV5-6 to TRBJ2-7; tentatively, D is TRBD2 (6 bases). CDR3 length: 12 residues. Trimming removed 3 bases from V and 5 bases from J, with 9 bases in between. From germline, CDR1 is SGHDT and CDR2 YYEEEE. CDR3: CASSWASDEQYF. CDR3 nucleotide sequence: TGTGCCAGCAGCTGGGCTAGCGACGAGCAGTACTTC.

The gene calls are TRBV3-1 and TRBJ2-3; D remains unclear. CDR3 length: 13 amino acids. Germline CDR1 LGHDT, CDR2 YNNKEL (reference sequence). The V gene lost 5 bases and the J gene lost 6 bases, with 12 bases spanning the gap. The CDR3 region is CASSSDVADTQYF. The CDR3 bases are TGTGCCAGCAGCTCGGACGTTGCGGATACGCAGTATTTT.

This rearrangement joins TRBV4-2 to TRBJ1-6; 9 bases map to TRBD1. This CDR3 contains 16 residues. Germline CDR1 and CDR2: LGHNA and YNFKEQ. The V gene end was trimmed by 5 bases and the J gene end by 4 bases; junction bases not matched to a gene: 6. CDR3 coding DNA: TGTGCCAGCAGCGACCCCGGGACAGGGTATAATTCACCCCTCCACTTT. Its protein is CASSDPGTGYNSPLHF.

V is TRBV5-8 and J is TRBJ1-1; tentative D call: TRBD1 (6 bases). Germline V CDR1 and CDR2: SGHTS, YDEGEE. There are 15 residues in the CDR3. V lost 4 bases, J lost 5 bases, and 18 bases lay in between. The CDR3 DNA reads TGTGCCAGCAGCAAAGGCACAGGGCGTCGGACTGAAGCTTTCTTT. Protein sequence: CASSKGTGRRTEAFF.

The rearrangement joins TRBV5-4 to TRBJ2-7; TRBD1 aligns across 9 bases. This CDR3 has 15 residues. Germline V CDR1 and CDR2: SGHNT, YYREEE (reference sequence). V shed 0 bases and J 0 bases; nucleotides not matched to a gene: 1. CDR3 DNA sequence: TGTGCCAGCAGCTTGGGGACAGGGGACTCCTACGAGCAGTACTTC. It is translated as CASSLGTGDSYEQYF.

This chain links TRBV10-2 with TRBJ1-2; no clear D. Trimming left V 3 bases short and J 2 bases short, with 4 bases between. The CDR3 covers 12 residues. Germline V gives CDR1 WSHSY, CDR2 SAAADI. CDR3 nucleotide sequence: TGCGCCAGCAGTGAACCAAACTATGGCTACACCTTC. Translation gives CASSEPNYGYTF.

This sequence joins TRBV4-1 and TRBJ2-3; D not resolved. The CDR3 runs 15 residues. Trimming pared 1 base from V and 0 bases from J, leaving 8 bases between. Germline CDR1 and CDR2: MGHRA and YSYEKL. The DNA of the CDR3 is TGCGCCAGCAGCCAAGGAGACCGAAGCACAGATACGCAGTATTTT. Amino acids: CASSQGDRSTDTQYF.

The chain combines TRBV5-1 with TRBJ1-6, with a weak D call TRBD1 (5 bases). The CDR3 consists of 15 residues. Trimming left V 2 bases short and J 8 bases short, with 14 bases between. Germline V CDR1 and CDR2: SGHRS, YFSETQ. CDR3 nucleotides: TGCGCCAGCAGCTTCCAGGGAGGGGTAGATTCACCCCTCCACTTT. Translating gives CASSFQGGVDSPLHF. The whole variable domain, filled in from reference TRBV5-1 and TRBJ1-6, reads KAGVTQTPRYLIKTRGQQVTLSCSPISGHRSVSWYQQTPGQGLQFLFEYFSETQRNKGNFPGRFSGRQFSNSRSEMNVSTLELGDSALYLCASSFQGGVDSPLHFGNGTRLTVT.

CDR3 coding DNA: TGTGCCACCAGCAGAGCCCCGGACAGGGGAAAGTTCTTC. It codes for CATSRAPDRGKFF. The genes are TRBV15 and TRBJ2-1, with 9 bases fitting TRBD1. The CDR3 runs 13 residues. Germline lookup yields CDR1 LNHNV and CDR2 YYDKDF (reference sequence). V was clipped by 1 base and J by 14 bases; unmatched bases: 6.